This TCR beta chain was sequenced in a study of response to subunit inactivated influenza vaccine. Points on this clonotype: The antigen remains undetermined.

Study-level points and caveats: A suggestion made by the authors is that each seasonal influenza vaccination recruits few new T cells.

Germline trimming cut 3 bases from V and 7 bases from J; bases unmatched to any gene: 11. Germline CDR1 LNHDA, CDR2 SQIVND (reference sequence). This CDR3 has 15 amino acids. MiXCR, run by TCRdb on the RT-PCR reads, gives a single entry per CDR3 protein. The sample lists under 500,000 distinct CDR3 sequences; approximately 11% were seen once. This rearrangement joins TRBV19 to TRBJ1-2; 7 nucleotides match TRBD1. The specimen comprised PBMCs from blood, sampled more than 35 days after vaccination. This receptor was taken from a man in his forties or fifties who received an inactivated influenza vaccine. This CDR3 is CASSITGTANFGYTF. The CDR3 bases are TGTGCCAGTAGTATTACAGGGACAGCAAATTTTGGCTACACCTTC.